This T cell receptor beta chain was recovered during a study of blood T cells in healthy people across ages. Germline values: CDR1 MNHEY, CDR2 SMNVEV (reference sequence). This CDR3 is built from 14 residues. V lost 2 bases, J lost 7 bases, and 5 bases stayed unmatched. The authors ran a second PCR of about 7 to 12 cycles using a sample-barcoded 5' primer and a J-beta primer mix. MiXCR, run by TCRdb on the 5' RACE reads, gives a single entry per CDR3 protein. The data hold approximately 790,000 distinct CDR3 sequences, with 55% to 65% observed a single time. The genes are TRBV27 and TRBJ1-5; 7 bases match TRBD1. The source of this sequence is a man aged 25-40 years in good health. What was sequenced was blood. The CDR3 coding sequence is TGTGCCAGCAGTTTAGACAGGGCCAAGCAGCCCCAGCATTTT. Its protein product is CASSLDRAKQPQHF.